This TCR beta chain was observed in a study of T-cell memory formation after mild COVID-19. CDR1 and CDR2 (germline): SGHTA, FQGTGA. The CDR3 is 17 amino acids. The V and J ends lost 4 bases and 0 bases, in that order; junction bases with no gene match: 10. MiXCR, applied by TCRdb to the 5' RACE reads, yields one record per CDR3 protein. The table lists around 340,000 distinct CDR3 sequences, approximately 16% of them singletons, with approximately 20% in the top ten. This clonotype occurred a few times. Its antigen is unidentified. The study's findings and limits: Later expanders leaned toward CD4+, whereas clones contracting from day 15 to 85 were balanced CD4/CD8.

The chain carries TRBV7-3 and TRBJ2-5, with 8 bases aligning to TRBD1. The receptor comes from a young man who had mild COVID-19 (a few samples of this study predate the infection). Cell type and time point are not known. Sequenced input: PBMCs or a T cell subset sorted from them (not recorded which). This CDR3 reads CASSSRTGQVYQETQYF. The CDR3 coding sequence is TGTGCCAGCAGCTCCCGTACGGGACAGGTGTACCAAGAGACCCAGTACTTC.